The 20 T cell receptor beta chains reported below all come from one sample, sequenced in a study of blood T cell repertoires in COVID-19. The repertoire was sequenced with immunoSEQ multiplex PCR; TCRdb's copy has only in-frame clones and lacks some. Of roughly 330,000 clones listed, 80% to 90% are singletons. Sequencing input: PBMCs or T cells enriched from blood (not recorded which). The source of these receptors is a woman aged 25 to 39 who had recovered from COVID-19.

This rearrangement joins TRBV4-1 to TRBJ2-7; 13 nucleotides match TRBD2. The CDR3 length is 16 residues. CDR1 and CDR2 from the germline V gene are MGHRA and YSYEKL. The V segment lost 0 bases and the J segment 2 bases; nucleotides outside the gene matches: 1. The CDR3, as DNA: TGCGCCAGCAGCCAAGATGGGACTAGCGGGACCTACGAGCAGTACTTC. This translates into CASSQDGTSGTYEQYF.

The chain links TRBV11-2 to TRBJ1-2; 8 bases agree with TRBD1. Trimming removed 4 bases from V and 0 bases from J; junction bases left unmatched: 7. Looked up from germline, CDR1 is SGHAT and CDR2 is FQNNGV. The CDR3 sequence is 16 residues long. CDR3 sequence: CASSSLRDRTNYGYTF. Here the CDR3 DNA reads TGTGCCAGCAGCTCGCTGAGGGACAGGACTAACTATGGCTACACCTTC.

Only one count was recorded for this clone. The chain employs TRBV10-3 and TRBJ1-2, with a tentative D call TRBD1 (5 bases). Trimming removed 0 bases at V and 7 bases at J, with 9 bases between. Per germline, CDR1 ENHRY and CDR2 SYGVKD. The CDR3 has 13 amino acids. CDR3 protein: CAISESTASGYTF. The CDR3 DNA is TGTGCCATCAGTGAGTCGACAGCGTCTGGCTACACCTTC.

This chain links TRBV7-9 with TRBJ1-1, with 9 nucleotides matching TRBD1. V shed 7 bases and J 5 bases; nucleotides not matched to a gene: 5. The CDR3 spans 13 residues. The germline V gene has CDR1 SEHNR and CDR2 FQNEAQ (reference sequence). The CDR3 nucleotides are TGTGCCAGCACCTCGGACAGGGGAACTGAAGCTTTCTTT. It encodes CASTSDRGTEAFF.

The V gene is TRBV14, the J gene TRBJ1-5, with D maybe TRBD1 (5 bases). The CDR3 sequence is 13 residues long. The V end lost 0 bases, the J end lost 10 bases, and 10 bases lay between the germline ends. The germline V gene has CDR1 SGHDN and CDR2 FVKESK. CDR3 sequence reads: CASSQDQGLPQHF. CDR3 coding DNA: TGTGCCAGCAGCCAAGACCAGGGACTTCCCCAGCATTTT.

This clone appeared once. V and J are TRBV4-3 and TRBJ1-2, with 7 bases that match TRBD1. The CDR3 is 14 residues long. After removal of 1 base from V and 5 bases from J, the junction contained 4 bases not matched to a gene. Germline CDR1 is LGHNA and CDR2 is YSLEER. CDR3 DNA sequence: TGCGCCAGCAGCCAAGGGAAGGGACAGTATGGCTACACCTTC. It codes for CASSQGKGQYGYTF.

The chain couples TRBV29-1 to TRBJ1-5; D is perhaps TRBD1 (6 bases). The germline V gene encodes CDR1 SQVTM and CDR2 ANQGSEA. Deletions cut 6 bases from V and 1 base from J, with 13 bases between. CDR3 length: 14 amino acids. The CDR3 sequence: CSVVTGLSNQPQHF. CDR3 sequence (DNA): TGCAGCGTCGTTACAGGGTTAAGCAATCAGCCCCAGCATTTT.

J is TRBJ1-1 and V is TRBV29-1, with D perhaps matching TRBD1 (5 bases). V was pared by 2 bases and J by 8 bases, with 9 bases between. Looked up from germline, CDR1 is SQVTM and CDR2 is ANQGSEA. The CDR3 runs 11 residues. CDR3 coding DNA: TGCAGCGTTGAAAACAACAGGGAAGCTTTCTTT. Translation: CSVENNREAFF.

As DNA, the CDR3 is TGTGCCTGGAGTGTACGGGGACTGAGCAATGAGCAGTTCTTC. It specifies CAWSVRGLSNEQFF. The chain combines TRBV30 with TRBJ2-1; D is perhaps TRBD2 (6 bases). Trimming removed 0 bases from V and 6 bases from J, with 12 bases in between. The CDR3 consists of 14 residues. Germline V CDR1 and CDR2: GTSNPN, SVGIG (reference sequence). Full variable domain (missing parts from reference TRBV30 and TRBJ2-1): SQTIHQWPATLVQPVGSPLSLECTVEGTSNPNLYWYRQAAGRGLQLLFYSVGIGQISSEVPQNLSASRPQDRQFILSSKKLLLSDSGFYLCAWSVRGLSNEQFFGPGTRLTVL.

This chain joins TRBV10-3 and TRBJ1-2, with no clear D. Trimming took 9 bases from V and 6 from J, leaving 17 bases between them. CDR1 is ENHRY and CDR2 is SYGVKD in the germline V gene. The CDR3 is 13 residues long. Written as DNA, the CDR3 is TGTGCCATATCTCTTCGTATAGTTGATGGCTACACCTTC. Translated, it gives CAISLRIVDGYTF.

The chain joins TRBV27 to TRBJ1-6; 7 positions match TRBD1. CDR1 is MNHEY, CDR2 SMNVEV, per germline (reference sequence). The CDR3 loop spans 14 amino acids. J was trimmed by 6 bases and V by 6 bases; bases with no gene match: 5. The CDR3 loop is CASRPGQTNSPLHF. DNA of the CDR3: TGTGCCAGCAGGCCGGGACAGACTAATTCACCCCTCCACTTT.

This rearrangement joins TRBV19 to TRBJ1-1; 9 bases match TRBD1. V shed 6 bases and J 3 bases; nucleotides not matched to a gene: 8. This CDR3 is built from 15 residues. Germline CDR1 is LNHDA and CDR2 is SQIVND (reference sequence). CDR3 nucleotides: TGTGCCAGTAGACAGGGGGCCCACGTGGACACTGAAGCTTTCTTT. This codes for CASRQGAHVDTEAFF.

This sequence joins TRBV4-1 and TRBJ2-1; TRBD2 matches at 9 bases. This CDR3 is built from 17 residues. Germline-derived CDR1 and CDR2 are MGHRA and YSYEKL. After removal of 1 base from V and 0 bases from J, the junction contained 4 bases not matched to a gene. CDR3 amino acids: CASSQASGVSSYNEQFF. CDR3 nucleotides: TGCGCCAGCAGCCAAGCTAGCGGGGTGAGCTCCTACAATGAGCAGTTCTTC.

Only a few counts were recorded for this clone. The V gene is TRBV3-1 (or the pseudogene TRBV3-2), the J gene TRBJ1-1, with TRBD1 matching 9 bases. The J segment lost 6 bases and the V segment lost 4 bases, leaving 9 bases of the junction unmatched. Per germline, CDR1 LGHDT and CDR2 YNNKEL (reference sequence). The CDR3 is 15 residues long. The chain's CDR3 is CASSPGTGYLAEAFF. For the CDR3, the DNA is TGTGCCAGCAGCCCGGGGACAGGGTATTTGGCTGAAGCTTTCTTT.

The chain links TRBV4-1 to TRBJ1-1; TRBD1 might be the D (6 bases). Germline-derived CDR1 and CDR2 are MGHRA and YSYEKL. This CDR3 spans 15 amino acids. Trimming removed 2 bases at V and 1 base at J, with 11 bases between. CDR3 amino acids: CASSQRGGGNTEAFF. DNA for the CDR3: TGCGCCAGCAGCCAAAGGGGGGGCGGGAACACTGAAGCTTTCTTT.

This clone was counted a single time. The chain is built from TRBV27 and TRBJ1-6; the match to TRBD1 covers 8 bases. This CDR3 is built from 16 residues. Losses at the gene ends were 4 bases for V and 3 bases for J; bases not matched to a gene: 5. Germline V CDR1 and CDR2: MNHEY, SMNVEV (reference sequence). CDR3 sequence reads: CASSSIDRGYNSPLHF. In DNA form, the CDR3 reads TGTGCCAGCAGTTCCATCGACAGGGGCTATAATTCACCCCTCCACTTT.

The gene calls are TRBV9 and TRBJ1-3; unclear D gene. CDR1 and CDR2 (germline): SGDLS, YYNGEE. Trimming removed 4 bases at V and 4 bases at J, with 9 bases between. This CDR3 has 13 residues. CDR3 region: CASSPLFGNTIYF. The CDR3 DNA sequence: TGTGCCAGCAGCCCGTTGTTCGGAAACACCATATATTTT. The entire variable domain, with the rest obtained from reference TRBV9 and TRBJ1-3, is as follows: DSGVTQTPKHLITATGQRVTLRCSPRSGDLSVYWYQQSLDQGLQFLIQYYNGEERAKGNILERFSAQQFPDLHSELNLSSLELGDSALYFCASSPLFGNTIYFGEGSWLTVV.

The V call is TRBV5-4, the J call TRBJ2-5; TRBD2 matches 10 bases. The V gene's germline CDR1 is SGHNT and CDR2 YYREEE (reference sequence). This CDR3 has 16 amino acids. V lost 5 bases to trimming and J lost 5 bases; unmatched junction nucleotides: 12. This CDR3 is CASSPSLAGGDETQYF. The CDR3 nucleotides read TGTGCCAGCAGTCCCTCATTAGCGGGGGGAGATGAGACCCAGTACTTC.

V usage is TRBV29-1 and J usage is TRBJ1-1, with a possible D match to TRBD1 (5 bases). This CDR3 region has 12 residues. V was shortened by 4 bases and J by 3 bases, with 9 bases between the two germline ends. Germline assignment: CDR1 SQVTM and CDR2 ANQGSEA. The CDR3 loop reads CSVGGGDTEAFF. The CDR3, as DNA: TGCAGCGTTGGTGGGGGGGACACTGAAGCTTTCTTT.

This clone was seen a handful of times. This rearrangement joins TRBV5-1 to TRBJ2-3, with D possibly TRBD2 on 7 matching bases. This CDR3 is built from 15 residues. Trimming took off 4 bases at V and 1 base at J, with 13 bases between the two ends. Germline CDR1 is SGHRS and CDR2 is YFSETQ. DNA for the CDR3: TGCGCCAGCAGCGGGGGGGCTCTTGGCACAGATACGCAGTATTTT. Its translation is CASSGGALGTDTQYF.